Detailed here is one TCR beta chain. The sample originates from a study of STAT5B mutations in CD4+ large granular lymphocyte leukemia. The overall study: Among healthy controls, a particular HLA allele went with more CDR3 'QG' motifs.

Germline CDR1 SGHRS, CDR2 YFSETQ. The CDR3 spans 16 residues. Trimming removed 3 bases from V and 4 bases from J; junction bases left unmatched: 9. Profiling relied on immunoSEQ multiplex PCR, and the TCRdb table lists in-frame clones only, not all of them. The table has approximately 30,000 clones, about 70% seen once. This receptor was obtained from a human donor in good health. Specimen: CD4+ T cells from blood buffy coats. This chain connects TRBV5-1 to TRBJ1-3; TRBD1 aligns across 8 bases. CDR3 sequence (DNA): TGCGCCAGCAGCTACTCCGGGACAGGATTAGGAAACACCATATATTTT. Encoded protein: CASSYSGTGLGNTIYF.